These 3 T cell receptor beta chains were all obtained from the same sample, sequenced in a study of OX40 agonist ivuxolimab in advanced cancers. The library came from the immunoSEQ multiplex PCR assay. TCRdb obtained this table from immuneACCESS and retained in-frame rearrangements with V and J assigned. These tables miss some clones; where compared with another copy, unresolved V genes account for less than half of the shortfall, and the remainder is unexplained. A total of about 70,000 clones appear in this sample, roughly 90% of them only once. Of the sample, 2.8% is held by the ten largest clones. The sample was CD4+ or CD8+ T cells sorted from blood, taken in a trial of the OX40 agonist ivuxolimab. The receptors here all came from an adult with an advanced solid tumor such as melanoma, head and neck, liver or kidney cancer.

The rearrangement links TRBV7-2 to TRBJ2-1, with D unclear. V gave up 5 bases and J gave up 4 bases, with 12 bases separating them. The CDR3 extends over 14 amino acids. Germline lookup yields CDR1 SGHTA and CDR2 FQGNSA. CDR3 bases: TGTGCCAGCAGCCCCGTTCTGGGTTACAATGAGCAGTTCTTC. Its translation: CASSPVLGYNEQFF.

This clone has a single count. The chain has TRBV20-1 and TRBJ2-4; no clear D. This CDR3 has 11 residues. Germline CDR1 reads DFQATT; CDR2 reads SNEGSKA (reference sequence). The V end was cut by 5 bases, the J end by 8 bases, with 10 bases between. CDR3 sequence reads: CSAPYRDIQYF. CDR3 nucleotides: TGCAGTGCTCCGTACCGGGACATTCAGTACTTC.

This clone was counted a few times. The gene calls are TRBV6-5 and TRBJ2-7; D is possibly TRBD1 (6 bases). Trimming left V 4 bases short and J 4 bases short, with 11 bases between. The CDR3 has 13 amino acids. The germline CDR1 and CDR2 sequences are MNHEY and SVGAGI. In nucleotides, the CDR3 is TGTGCCAGCAGTTGGGAACAGGGATACGAGCAGTACTTC. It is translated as CASSWEQGYEQYF.